This TCR beta chain emerged from a study of cytomegalovirus exposure and HLA in healthy donors. Notes on the study in general: The study carried out a later analysis of TCR beta sequences. It associated 15,000 to 20,000 of them with specific HLA alleles at a false discovery rate of 0.05. In a later analysis, compared with equally common non-associated chains, HLA-associated beta chains were more expanded.

This clone occurred once. Antigen unknown. The germline CDR1 and CDR2 sequences are SQVTM and ANQGSEA. V lost 5 bases to trimming and J lost 0 bases; unmatched junction nucleotides: 4. CDR3 length: 15 amino acids. Primers: 60 Vbeta forward and 13 Jbeta reverse. Method: immunoSEQ multiplex PCR; TCRdb's copy keeps in-frame clones and lacks some. The sample consists of over 100,000 clones, around two thirds of them appearing once. The sequenced sample consisted of PBMCs. The TCR was taken from a woman in her 40s in good health and CMV-seronegative. The V and J genes are TRBV29-1 and TRBJ2-6, with 7 bases matching TRBD1. The CDR3 loop is CSVKGGVSGANVLTF. The CDR3 bases are TGCAGCGTTAAAGGGGGCGTCTCTGGGGCCAACGTCCTGACTTTC.